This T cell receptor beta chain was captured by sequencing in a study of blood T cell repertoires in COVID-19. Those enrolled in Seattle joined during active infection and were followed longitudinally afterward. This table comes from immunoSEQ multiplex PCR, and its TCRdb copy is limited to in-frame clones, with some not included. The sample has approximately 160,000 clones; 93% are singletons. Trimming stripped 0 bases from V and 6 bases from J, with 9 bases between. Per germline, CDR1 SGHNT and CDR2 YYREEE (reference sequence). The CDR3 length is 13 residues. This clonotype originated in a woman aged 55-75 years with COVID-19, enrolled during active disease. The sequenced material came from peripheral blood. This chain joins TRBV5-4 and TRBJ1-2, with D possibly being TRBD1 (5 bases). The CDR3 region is CASSLGGVNGYTF. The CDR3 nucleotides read TGTGCCAGCAGCTTGGGGGGGGTTAATGGCTACACCTTC.